This T cell receptor beta chain was recorded in a study of blood T cell repertoires in COVID-19. Germline values: CDR1 SGHTA, CDR2 FQGNSA. CDR3 length: 15 residues. Trimming left V 0 bases short and J 6 bases short, with 13 bases between. Profiling relied on immunoSEQ multiplex PCR, and the TCRdb table lists in-frame clones only, not all of them. The sample consists of about 83,000 clones, around 90% of them appearing once. The V call is TRBV7-2, the J call TRBJ2-3; no firm D call. Sequencing was carried out using peripheral blood. The TCR sequence derives from an elderly man with active or convalescent COVID-19. The CDR3 region is CASSLALGRSDTQYF. The CDR3 DNA sequence: TGTGCCAGCAGCTTAGCTCTGGGCAGGTCGGATACGCAGTATTTT.